This T cell receptor (beta chain) was sequenced for a study of beta chain features in type 1 diabetes. Overall study results and limits: Within patients, naive, central memory and Treg TCRB repertoires seemed more similar than within healthy donors. Among patients with Type 1 diabetes, TCRB CDR3s were moderately but significantly shorter in every one of the four CD4+ subsets. Type 1 diabetes patients had fewer VDJ junction insertions and more deletions.

cDNA synthesis used the whole RNA isolate, giving expressed TCRB sequences. There were several million reads on average in the naive, central memory and regulatory T cell samples. Using immunoSEQ multiplex PCR, the repertoire was profiled, and TCRdb retains in-frame clones only, with some absent. The sample comprises over 150,000 clones, 7.8% of which are singletons, and more than 0.75% rests with the top ten. Germline values: CDR1 SGDLS, CDR2 YYNGEE. After removal of 2 bases from V and 0 bases from J, the junction contained 4 bases not matched to a gene. CDR3 length: 16 amino acids. Turning to this clone: What it binds is unknown.

Sequenced: central memory CD4+ T cells from blood. The chain combines TRBV9 with TRBJ1-3, with TRBD1 matching 8 bases. The receptor's source is a middle-aged woman with type 1 diabetes. CDR3 DNA sequence: TGTGCCAGCAGCGTGGGGACAGGCTACTCTGGAAACACCATATATTTT. This gives the protein CASSVGTGYSGNTIYF.